These 15 T cell receptor beta chains were all obtained from the same sample, sequenced in a study of T cell changes during pregnancy in multiple sclerosis. Repertoires were generated with immunoSEQ multiplex PCR, while TCRdb's copy carries only in-frame clones and drops some. The table lists about 80,000 clones, 85% to 95% of them singletons. The sample was peripheral blood, taken in the third trimester of pregnancy. The receptors were sampled from a female donor with multiple sclerosis, enrolled in a pregnancy study.

The V call is TRBV19, the J call TRBJ2-3, with a tentative D call TRBD2 (6 bases). Germline V gene lookup returns CDR1 LNHDA and CDR2 SQIVND (reference sequence). Trimming removed 8 bases from V and 2 bases from J, with 14 bases in between. The CDR3 extends over 14 amino acids. This chain's CDR3 is CASGFSGNTDTQYF. In nucleotides, the CDR3 is TGTGCCAGTGGGTTTAGCGGTAACACAGATACGCAGTATTTT.

The V and J genes are TRBV7-9 and TRBJ1-4; tentatively, D is TRBD1 (5 bases). Germline loops: CDR1 SEHNR, CDR2 FQNEAQ (reference sequence). With 2 bases removed from V and 1 base from J, the gap between germline ends came to 17 bases. The CDR3 covers 18 residues. Here the CDR3 reads CASSLSPPQGGTNEKLFF. In nucleotides, the CDR3 is TGTGCCAGCAGCTTATCCCCACCGCAGGGAGGAACTAATGAAAAACTGTTTTTT.

The gene calls are TRBV9 and TRBJ1-2, with D possibly matching TRBD1 (6 bases). V gave up 4 bases and J gave up 8 bases, with 18 bases separating them. From germline, CDR1 is SGDLS and CDR2 YYNGEE. The CDR3 totals 14 residues. This CDR3 is CASSPEQGVGGYTF. The DNA of the CDR3 is TGTGCCAGCAGCCCCGAACAGGGAGTAGGAGGCTACACCTTC.

CDR3 DNA: TGTGCCAGCAGCTGGGGAGGGGGCGAGCAGTACTTC. This translates into CASSWGGGEQYF. V gene TRBV5-6 combines with J gene TRBJ2-7; maybe TRBD2 (7 bases). Germline V gene sequence: CDR1 SGHDT, CDR2 YYEEEE. CDR3 length: 12 residues. V was pared by 3 bases and J by 6 bases, with 10 bases between.

The chain carries TRBV30 and TRBJ1-4; tentative D call: TRBD1 (6 bases). Trimming removed 8 bases from V and 0 bases from J, with 19 bases in between. Germline CDR1 GTSNPN, CDR2 SVGIG (reference sequence). The CDR3 totals 16 residues. CDR3 region: CAAALGGGATNEKLFF. The CDR3 DNA reads TGTGCCGCCGCCCTAGGGGGGGGTGCAACTAATGAAAAACTGTTTTTT.

The sample holds one count of this clone. This sequence joins TRBV18 and TRBJ2-1, with 10 bases that match TRBD2. The CDR3 extends over 17 amino acids. CDR1 KGHSH and CDR2 LQKENI come from the germline V gene. V shed 0 bases and J 8 bases; nucleotides not matched to a gene: 10. CDR3 sequence reads: CASSPPALAGVWDEQFF. The CDR3 DNA reads as TGTGCCAGCTCACCACCGGCCCTAGCGGGGGTGTGGGATGAGCAGTTCTTC.

J is TRBJ1-1 and V is TRBV19, with 7 positions matching TRBD1. The CDR3 extends over 12 amino acids. Germline CDR1 LNHDA, CDR2 SQIVND (reference sequence). V shed 10 bases and J 7 bases; nucleotides not matched to a gene: 9. CDR3 amino acids: CATNTRQGEAFF. CDR3 nucleotide sequence: TGTGCCACCAACACCCGACAGGGTGAAGCTTTCTTT.

This chain joins TRBV11-2 and TRBJ2-7, with 9 bases aligning to TRBD1. This CDR3 contains 17 residues. The germline CDR1 and CDR2 sequences are SGHAT and FQNNGV. Trimming cost V 0 bases and J 3 bases; bases outside gene matches: 9. CDR3 sequence reads: CASSLDAPGQGFYEQYF. CDR3 bases: TGTGCCAGCAGCTTAGATGCGCCGGGACAGGGCTTCTACGAGCAGTACTTC.

The chain carries TRBV15 and TRBJ2-1; unclear D gene. V was pared by 4 bases and J by 9 bases, with 10 bases between. CDR1 is LNHNV and CDR2 is YYDKDF in the germline V gene (reference sequence). The CDR3 spans 12 residues. This CDR3 reads CATSIDSGEQFF. The CDR3 DNA sequence: TGTGCCACCAGCATAGACTCGGGTGAGCAGTTCTTC.

V is TRBV19 and J is TRBJ1-2; D not certain. Per the germline V gene, CDR1 is LNHDA and CDR2 is SQIVND (reference sequence). V lost 3 bases and J 3 bases, leaving 11 bases between the germline ends. CDR3 length equals 14 residues. The CDR3 DNA follows: TGTGCCAGTAGTATCGGTGCCCAGGACTATGGCTACACCTTC. This translates into CASSIGAQDYGYTF.

Comment on this clone: Its ends do not fully match the called genes, so a read error is possible. The chain is built from TRBV7-7 and TRBJ2-5; possible D gene TRBD1, 6 bases. The CDR3 extends over 14 amino acids. CDR1 and CDR2 from the germline V gene are SSHAT and FNYEAQ (reference sequence). The CDR3 spells CASSLGHSQETQYF. The CDR3 bases are TGTGCTAGCAGCCTGGGACACTCCCAAGAGACCCAGTACTTC.

This chain joins TRBV13 and TRBJ2-3, with D perhaps matching TRBD1 (6 bases). The CDR3 sequence is 17 residues long. V lost 1 base and J 2 bases, leaving 16 bases between the germline ends. The V gene's germline CDR1 is PRHDT and CDR2 FYEKMQ (reference sequence). The CDR3 is CASSLVVDRTATDTQYF. DNA for the CDR3: TGTGCCAGCAGCTTAGTGGTTGACAGGACCGCCACAGATACGCAGTATTTT.

The CDR3 region has the DNA TGTGCCAGCATGGGGCATAGCTCCTATAATTCACCCCTCCACTTT. This codes for CASMGHSSYNSPLHF. V is TRBV27 and J is TRBJ1-6; maybe TRBD1 (5 bases). Germline CDR1 and CDR2: MNHEY and SMNVEV (reference sequence). V shed 7 bases and J shed 0 bases, with 10 bases lying between them. This CDR3 is built from 15 residues.

This sequence joins TRBV6-1 and TRBJ2-5; D is ambiguous. Trimming pared 2 bases from V and 5 bases from J, leaving 9 bases between. The CDR3 extends over 13 amino acids. Germline-derived CDR1 and CDR2 are MNHNS and SASEGT. The CDR3 protein is CASSESGLETQYF. The CDR3, as DNA: TGTGCCAGCAGTGAATCCGGGTTGGAGACCCAGTACTTC.

In the case of this clone: A much larger clone lies a single base off, so this may be a read error. The chain links TRBV5-5 to TRBJ1-2; D is undetermined. CDR3 size: 11 residues. Trimming took off 5 bases at V and 4 bases at J, with 6 bases between the two ends. Germline lookup yields CDR1 SGHKS and CDR2 YYEKEE (reference sequence). The CDR3 is CASSHSYGYTF. The CDR3, as DNA: TGTGCCAGCAGTCACAGCTATGGCTACACCTTC.